This T cell receptor (beta chain) appears in the sequencing data of a study of T cells in Graves' hyperthyroidism and ophthalmopathy. In the study overall: Peripheral blood was obtained at initial diagnosis, preceding any treatment. Overall study findings and caveats: Within blood appeared most thyroid clonotypes that had expanded above 0.001.

In this sample, this clonotype turned up many times. The target antigen is unknown. Regions amplified from RNA transcripts were the TCR beta CDR3 regions. HTBI primers were used for first-round RT-PCR of the TCR CDR3. One entry per CDR3 protein, called by TCRdb with MiXCR from the multiplex PCR reads. Among 150,000 or so distinct CDR3 sequences listed, roughly 9.4% were seen once. There are 18 residues in the CDR3. In germline, CDR1 is MNHNS, CDR2 SASEGT. J gave up 6 bases and V 5 bases, and 20 bases lay outside the gene matches. The sequenced material came from blood. The gene calls are TRBV6-1 and TRBJ1-2; 8 bases match TRBD1. The sequence was obtained from a woman aged 18-29 years with Graves' hyperthyroidism that later progressed to Graves' ophthalmopathy. The CDR3 DNA reads TGTGCCAGCAGTCCCCGGACAGGGCAGGCAGGTAGAGAGGATGGCTACACCTTC. This translates into CASSPRTGQAGREDGYTF.